These 14 T cell receptor beta chains came from one sample sequenced in a study of T cells in localized non-small cell lung cancer. Clones were sequenced by immunoSEQ multiplex PCR, and TCRdb holds only the in-frame ones, with some missing. In the table there are about 130,000 clones, approximately 88% of which are singletons. This specimen was peripheral blood, taken before any cancer treatment. Receptor source: a female donor older than 55 with stage I lung adenocarcinoma.

The chain is built from TRBV30 and TRBJ2-7, with TRBD1 matching over 10 bases. From germline, CDR1 is GTSNPN and CDR2 SVGIG (reference sequence). The length of the CDR3 is 14 residues. After removal of 5 bases from V and 3 bases from J, the junction contained 7 bases not matched to a gene. DNA of the CDR3: TGTGCCTGGGCGACAGGGGGCTTCCTCTACGAGCAGTACTTC. This gives the protein CAWATGGFLYEQYF.

CDR3 in amino acids: CSVDGLTTRNEQFF. Written as DNA, the CDR3 is TGCAGCGTTGACGGACTTACTACGAGGAATGAGCAGTTCTTC. This rearrangement joins TRBV29-1 to TRBJ2-1; D perhaps matches TRBD2 (5 bases). Germline-derived CDR1 and CDR2 are SQVTM and ANQGSEA. CDR3 size: 14 residues. V was trimmed by 3 bases and J by 7 bases, leaving 16 bases between them.

This sequence joins TRBV7-9 and TRBJ2-3; the match to TRBD2 covers 7 bases. The junction had 3 bases not matched to a gene; V was cut back by 0 bases and J by 0 bases. The CDR3 length is 16 residues. Germline assignment: CDR1 SEHNR and CDR2 FQNEAQ (reference sequence). CDR3 sequence reads: CASSLASGTSTDTQYF. DNA of the CDR3: TGTGCCAGCAGCTTAGCGAGCGGGACTAGCACAGATACGCAGTATTTT. The full variable domain, with the rest looked up from reference TRBV7-9 and TRBJ2-3, is DTGVSQNPRHKITKRGQNVTFRCDPISEHNRLYWYRQTLGQGPEFLTYFQNEAQLEKSRLLSDRFSAERPKGSFSTLEIQRTEQGDSAMYLCASSLASGTSTDTQYFGPGTRLTVL.

The V call is TRBV9, the J call TRBJ2-3; 11 nucleotides line up with TRBD2. V lost 0 bases and J lost 2; bases outside the gene matches: 20. The germline V gene encodes CDR1 SGDLS and CDR2 YYNGEE. This CDR3 spans 22 amino acids. The chain's CDR3 is CASSVGGSGRAGSLRNTDTQYF. The DNA of the CDR3 is TGTGCCAGCAGCGTAGGTGGTAGCGGGAGGGCCGGGAGTCTTAGGAACACAGATACGCAGTATTTT.

The chain recombines TRBV2 with TRBJ1-6; 7 bases match TRBD1. V shed 1 base, J shed 4 bases, and the junction held 4 bases outside the gene matches. CDR1 and CDR2 from the germline V gene are SNHLY and FYNNEI. This CDR3 has 16 amino acids. This CDR3 is CASSEDRTGYNSPLHF. CDR3 nucleotide sequence: TGTGCCAGCAGTGAAGACCGGACAGGATATAATTCACCCCTCCACTTT.

This chain links TRBV4-1 with TRBJ2-1; 12 bases line up with TRBD2. Germline values: CDR1 MGHRA, CDR2 YSYEKL. The V gene end was trimmed by 4 bases and the J gene end by 8 bases; junction bases not matched to a gene: 6. The CDR3 extends over 15 amino acids. For the CDR3, the DNA is TGCGCCAGCAGCCCCCGGACTAGCGGGAAATATGAGCAGTTCTTC. The encoded protein is CASSPRTSGKYEQFF.

The CDR3 nucleotides read TGTGCCAGCAGTGTGGAACAGGCCACCGGGGAGCTGTTTTTT. It yields the protein CASSVEQATGELFF. The chain has TRBV6-4 and TRBJ2-2; D is perhaps TRBD1 (5 bases). This CDR3 is 14 amino acids long. Trimming removed 4 bases from V and 4 bases from J, with 10 bases in between. Germline-derived CDR1 and CDR2 are MRHNA and SNTAGT.

The genes are TRBV6-5 and TRBJ2-1, with TRBD2 matching 7 bases. In germline, CDR1 is MNHEY, CDR2 SVGAGI. This CDR3 comprises 16 residues. Unmatched junction bases numbered 4, after V lost 2 bases and J lost 0 bases. This chain's CDR3 is CASSYLAVYSYNEQFF. The CDR3 nucleotides read TGTGCCAGCAGTTACCTAGCGGTTTACTCCTACAATGAGCAGTTCTTC.

The chain carries TRBV27 and TRBJ2-7, with TRBD2 matching 13 bases. The V gene's germline CDR1 is MNHEY and CDR2 SMNVEV (reference sequence). J lost 7 bases, V lost 3 bases, and 6 bases had no gene match. The CDR3 is 15 residues long. The CDR3, as DNA: TGTGCCAGCAGTTTTGCTGGACTAGCGGGAGTTGAGCAGTACTTC. This translates into CASSFAGLAGVEQYF.

The chain joins TRBV18 to TRBJ1-1, with D unresolved. Germline V gene lookup returns CDR1 KGHSH and CDR2 LQKENI. The CDR3 runs to 15 residues. V lost 3 bases, J lost 6 bases, and 17 bases lay in between. The CDR3 nucleotides read TGTGCCAGCTCACCCCTTAAAGGTTTCCAATCTGAAGCTTTCTTT. Amino acids: CASSPLKGFQSEAFF.

The chain recombines TRBV28 with TRBJ1-4; D might be TRBD1 (5 bases). This CDR3 contains 14 residues. Germline CDR1 reads MDHEN; CDR2 reads SYDVKM. V gave up 7 bases and J gave up 6 bases, with 15 bases separating them. Here the CDR3 reads CASTDGGLDEKLFF. CDR3 nucleotide sequence: TGTGCCAGCACGGACGGGGGTTTGGATGAAAAACTGTTTTTT.

In its sample, this clone was seen once. The rearrangement uses TRBV7-9 and TRBJ1-5; D not resolved. CDR3 length: 15 residues. V was trimmed by 5 bases and J by 0 bases, leaving 11 bases between them. Germline V CDR1 and CDR2: SEHNR, FQNEAQ (reference sequence). As DNA, the CDR3 is TGTGCCAGCAGCCATGGGGAATATAGCAATCAGCCCCAGCATTTT. This codes for CASSHGEYSNQPQHF.

The gene calls are TRBV18 and TRBJ2-5; D is perhaps TRBD1 (6 bases). V was trimmed by 2 bases and J by 4 bases, leaving 8 bases between them. This CDR3 has 13 residues. Per germline, CDR1 KGHSH and CDR2 LQKENI. CDR3 DNA sequence: TGTGCCAGCTCACCAGGGGGCGGAGAGACCCAGTACTTC. Translation: CASSPGGGETQYF.

The rearrangement links TRBV30 to TRBJ1-4; D unclear. The CDR3 runs to 16 residues. Germline values: CDR1 GTSNPN, CDR2 SVGIG (reference sequence). Trimming stripped 3 bases from V and 10 bases from J, with 24 bases between. The CDR3 is CAWRITQNGPWGKLFF. Here the CDR3 DNA reads TGTGCCTGGAGGATAACCCAGAACGGACCTTGGGGAAAACTGTTTTTT. Full variable domain (rest looked up from reference TRBV30 and TRBJ1-4): SQTIHQWPATLVQPVGSPLSLECTVEGTSNPNLYWYRQAAGRGLQLLFYSVGIGQISSEVPQNLSASRPQDRQFILSSKKLLLSDSGFYLCAWRITQNGPWGKLFFGSGTQLSVL.